A selection of T cell receptor beta chains follows, all from one sample in a study of CD8 T cells in ankylosing spondylitis. TCRdb passed the 5' RACE reads through MiXCR, listing each CDR3 protein once. The sample shows approximately 290,000 distinct CDR3 sequences, more than 20% of them seen only once. The sequencing input was blood, either unsorted or a sorted T cell fraction (not recorded which). These receptors all stem from a female donor with ankylosing spondylitis or in good health (not recorded which). The CDR3 runs from the conserved cysteine through the conserved F or W. D genes are given only for firm matches. The size field is filled for only some rows; it gives once, few, many or a size class.

d_gene	j_gene	abundance	v_gene	CDR3aa	CDR3nt
-	TRBJ2-1	-	TRBV7-9	CASNGLSFNEQFF	TGTGCCAGCAATGGTTTAAGCTTCAATGAGCAGTTCTTC
-	TRBJ2-3	few	TRBV9	CASSPRGTPDTQYF	TGTGCCAGCAGCCCCCGGGGCACACCAGATACGCAGTATTTT
-	TRBJ2-7	-	TRBV11-2	CASSQTRGPNEQYF	TGTGCCAGCAGCCAGACTAGGGGCCCCAACGAGCAGTACTTC
TRBD1	TRBJ2-2	few	TRBV3-1	CASSQGTGQTGELFF	TGTGCCAGCAGCCAAGGGACAGGGCAAACCGGGGAGCTGTTTTTT
TRBD1	TRBJ1-2	-	TRBV6-5	CASSYPRGQGYTF	TGTGCCAGCAGTTACCCGAGGGGGCAAGGCTACACCTTC
TRBD2	TRBJ2-7	many	TRBV29-1	CSVEGSGGLSYEQYF	TGCAGCGTTGAAGGGAGCGGGGGGCTCTCCTACGAGCAGTACTTC
-	TRBJ1-1	few	TRBV12-3/TRBV12-4	CASSPRGLMNTEAFF	TGTGCCAGCAGTCCGCGGGGACTAATGAACACTGAAGCTTTCTTT
TRBD1	TRBJ2-3	few	TRBV7-3	CASSQVGTGTDTQYF	TGTGCCAGCAGTCAAGTTGGGACAGGGACAGATACGCAGTATTTT
-	TRBJ2-7	few	TRBV20-1	CSATRDPFYEQYF	TGCAGTGCTACCCGGGATCCCTTCTACGAGCAGTACTTC
TRBD2	TRBJ2-5	-	TRBV19	CASTPGASGRALGTQYF	TGTGCCAGTACCCCGGGGGCTAGCGGGAGGGCCCTCGGGACCCAGTACTTC
-	TRBJ1-2	-	TRBV7-2	CASSLGIQYYGYTF	TGTGCCAGCAGCTTAGGTATACAGTACTATGGCTACACCTTC
TRBD1	TRBJ2-7	few	TRBV11-2	CASSPRTGTTYEQYF	TGTGCCAGCAGCCCGCGGACAGGAACAACCTACGAGCAGTACTTC
-	TRBJ1-5	-	TRBV4-1	CASSQDRGSQPQHF	TGCGCCAGCAGCCAAGATAGGGGAAGTCAGCCCCAGCATTTT
TRBD1	TRBJ1-5	-	TRBV6-4	CASTPRQLWDRQGAWNQPQHF	TGTGCCAGCACACCAAGACAACTCTGGGATCGACAGGGGGCCTGGAATCAGCCCCAGCATTTT
-	TRBJ1-6	few	TRBV3-1	CASSQGKGTPLHF	TGTGCCAGCAGCCAAGGCAAGGGAACCCCCCTCCACTTT
TRBD2	TRBJ2-1	-	TRBV6-5	CASSSPGTSFTSEQFF	TGTGCCAGCAGTTCCCCCGGGACTAGCTTTACTAGTGAGCAGTTCTTC
-	TRBJ2-6	-	TRBV4-2	CASSQDMAGANVLTF	TGTGCCAGCAGCCAAGATATGGCAGGGGCCAACGTCCTGACTTTC
-	TRBJ2-1	-	TRBV24-1	CATSDPGTIGEFF	TGTGCCACCAGTGATCCCGGGACAATTGGAGAGTTCTTC
-	TRBJ2-7	-	TRBV7-9	CASSSAGPEQYF	TGTGCCAGCAGCTCAGCAGGGCCCGAGCAGTACTTC
-	TRBJ1-5	few	TRBV19	CASSARGGAGGNQPQHF	TGTGCCAGTAGTGCCCGGGGAGGGGCAGGTGGCAATCAGCCCCAGCATTTT
-	TRBJ2-3	many	TRBV29-1	CSVEAPAGPDTQYF	TGCAGCGTTGAAGCCCCGGCAGGGCCAGATACGCAGTATTTT
-	TRBJ1-5	few	TRBV6-6	CASGPNQPQHF	TGTGCCAGCGGACCTAATCAGCCCCAGCATTTT
-	TRBJ1-1	many	TRBV29-1	CSVTGYGEAFF	TGCAGCGTTACAGGGTACGGTGAAGCTTTCTTT
-	TRBJ2-7	few	TRBV6-1	CASSGPITFF	TGTGCCAGCAGTGGACCGATCACCTTTTTC
-	TRBJ1-2	few	TRBV14	CASSRTGYYGYTF	TGTGCCAGCAGCCGAACAGGGTACTATGGCTACACCTTC
-	TRBJ1-6	few	TRBV3-1	CASSQVNNLGSPLHF	TGTGCCAGCAGCCAAGTGAACAATCTGGGCTCACCCCTCCACTTT
TRBD2	TRBJ2-7	once	TRBV6-2/TRBV6-3	CASSYSLQRDYEQYF	TGTGCCAGCAGTTACTCGTTGCAGCGGGACTACGAGCAGTACTTC
-	TRBJ2-7	-	TRBV13	CASSSLRSYEQYF	TGTGCCAGCAGCTCCCTCCGCTCCTACGAGCAGTACTTC
-	TRBJ2-7	-	TRBV5-5	CASNQIGAGSYEQYF	TGTGCCAGCAACCAAATCGGGGCGGGATCCTACGAGCAGTACTTC